The 21 T cell receptor beta chains presented below share a single source sample, sequenced in a study of blood T cell repertoires in COVID-19. Profiled with immunoSEQ multiplex PCR; TCRdb holds only in-frame clones, not every one. Here the sample spans some 230,000 clones, roughly 90% being singletons. Source material: peripheral blood. The receptors were sampled from a man aged 25 to 40 who had recovered from COVID-19.

The chain links TRBV6-5 to TRBJ2-2; 8 bases align to TRBD1. The V segment lost 10 bases and the J segment 7 bases; nucleotides outside the gene matches: 14. CDR1 is MNHEY and CDR2 is SVGAGI in the germline V gene. This CDR3 has 15 residues. CDR3 residues: CATKLGQGPNGELFF. In DNA, the CDR3 is TGTGCCACCAAACTAGGACAGGGCCCTAACGGGGAGCTGTTTTTT.

The chain carries TRBV6-5 and TRBJ1-1; D might be TRBD1 (6 bases). This CDR3 spans 15 amino acids. Between the trimmed V and J ends, which lost 0 bases and 2 bases, there was a span of 10 bases. Germline V gene data show CDR1 as MNHEY and CDR2 as SVGAGI. As DNA, the CDR3 is TGTGCCAGCAGTTACTCAGGGGGGGCAAACACTGAAGCTTTCTTT. The encoded protein is CASSYSGGANTEAFF.

This clone was detected only once. The chain uses TRBV19 and TRBJ2-3, with 11 bases identical to TRBD2. The CDR3 spans 17 residues. In germline, CDR1 is LNHDA, CDR2 SQIVND (reference sequence). Losses at the gene ends were 9 bases for V and 1 base for J; bases not matched to a gene: 12. This chain's CDR3 is CASADLAGGGGTDTQYF. The CDR3 coding sequence is TGTGCCAGCGCCGACCTAGCGGGGGGAGGGGGCACAGATACGCAGTATTTT. Full variable domain (remainder filled in from reference TRBV19 and TRBJ2-3): DGGITQSPKYLFRKEGQNVTLSCEQNLNHDAMYWYRQDPGQGLRLIYYSQIVNDFQKGDIAEGYSVSREKKESFPLTVTSAQKNPTAFYLCASADLAGGGGTDTQYFGPGTRLTVL.

This chain links TRBV11-3 with TRBJ2-5; D uncertain. The germline V gene encodes CDR1 SGHNT and CDR2 YENEEA. The CDR3 has 13 amino acids. V lost 1 base, J lost 7 bases, and 10 bases lay in between. The CDR3 nucleotides read TGTGCCAGCAGCTTAGGCGCTACCGGGACCCAGTACTTC. Translating gives CASSLGATGTQYF.

This rearrangement joins TRBV7-2 to TRBJ2-7; 8 nucleotides align to TRBD1. V dropped 6 bases and J dropped 9; count of bases not matched to a gene: 10. The germline V gene has CDR1 SGHTA and CDR2 FQGNSA. The CDR3 sequence is 13 residues long. CDR3 sequence (DNA): TGTGCCAGCAGACCGGACAGGGTCCTAGGGCAGTACTTC. Translating it yields CASRPDRVLGQYF. The full variable domain, its missing parts supplied by reference TRBV7-2 and TRBJ2-7, is GAGVSQSPSNKVTEKGKDVELRCDPISGHTALYWYRQSLGQGLEFLIYFQGNSAPDKSGLPSDRFSAERTGGSVSTLTIQRTQQEDSAVYLCASRPDRVLGQYFGPGTRLTVT.

The genes are TRBV7-9 and TRBJ2-7; D is perhaps TRBD1 (5 bases). The germline gives CDR1 SEHNR, CDR2 FQNEAQ (reference sequence). The CDR3 consists of 16 residues. V was cut by 7 bases and J by 5 bases, with 24 bases left in between. CDR3 loop: CASTWGRRVQADEQYF. In DNA, the CDR3 is TGTGCCAGCACCTGGGGAAGGCGAGTACAGGCAGACGAGCAGTACTTC.

CDR3 loop: CSASKGPSYEQYF. CDR3 bases: TGCAGTGCTAGTAAGGGGCCCTCCTACGAGCAGTACTTC. V is TRBV20-1 and J is TRBJ2-7; TRBD1 might be the D (5 bases). The V and J ends lost 3 bases and 0 bases respectively, with 9 bases between them. The CDR3 runs to 13 residues. Per the germline V gene, CDR1 is DFQATT and CDR2 is SNEGSKA (reference sequence).

This clone showed up just a few times. The chain recombines TRBV18 with TRBJ1-3; TRBD1 matches at 9 bases. Trimming at V came to 5 bases and at J to 0 bases, leaving 5 bases not matched to a gene. Germline V gene sequence: CDR1 KGHSH, CDR2 LQKENI. The CDR3 spans 16 residues. CDR3 sequence (DNA): TGTGCCAGCTCAGTTGAACAGGGGGCCTCTGGAAACACCATATATTTT. Translating gives CASSVEQGASGNTIYF.

V gene TRBV6-5 combines with J gene TRBJ2-4; D is unclear. Per the germline V gene, CDR1 is MNHEY and CDR2 is SVGAGI. The V end was cut by 7 bases, the J end by 2 bases, with 12 bases between. The CDR3 extends over 14 amino acids. In nucleotides, the CDR3 is TGTGCCAGCACCGAGACTGGCTCCAAAAACATTCAGTACTTC. It translates to CASTETGSKNIQYF.

The J gene is TRBJ1-6, the V gene TRBV19, with TRBD1 matching over 7 bases. Germline-derived CDR1 and CDR2 are LNHDA and SQIVND (reference sequence). This CDR3 has 14 amino acids. After removal of 4 bases from V and 5 bases from J, the junction contained 2 bases not matched to a gene. The CDR3 sequence is CASSTQGNNSPLHF. The CDR3, as DNA: TGTGCCAGTAGTACACAGGGGAATAATTCACCCCTCCACTTT.

The chain carries TRBV6-1 and TRBJ2-7; 9 bases agree with TRBD1. Losses at the gene ends were 4 bases for V and 2 bases for J; bases not matched to a gene: 15. The CDR3 loop spans 18 amino acids. Germline CDR1 reads MNHNS; CDR2 reads SASEGT. CDR3 in amino acids: CASSVALWTGVTTYEQYF. The CDR3 DNA sequence: TGTGCCAGCAGTGTGGCCCTATGGACAGGGGTCACGACCTACGAGCAGTACTTC.

Here the CDR3 DNA reads TGTGCCAGCAGAAAACGGACAGCTCAAGAGACCCAGTACTTC. Translation gives CASRKRTAQETQYF. The chain is built from TRBV6-6 and TRBJ2-5; a possible D gene is TRBD1 (6 bases). Germline assignment: CDR1 MNHNY and CDR2 SVGAGI (reference sequence). The CDR3 has 14 residues. V lost 6 bases and J lost 2, with 13 bases in between.

The chain couples TRBV5-4 to TRBJ1-3, with unresolved D. V was shortened by 0 bases and J by 0 bases, with 7 bases between the two germline ends. The CDR3 length is 15 residues. Germline V gene sequence: CDR1 SGHNT, CDR2 YYREEE (reference sequence). In DNA, the CDR3 is TGTGCCAGCAGCTTGGCTGGCCCCTCTGGAAACACCATATATTTT. It is translated as CASSLAGPSGNTIYF.

The rearrangement joins TRBV5-1 to TRBJ2-7; 9 nucleotides line up with TRBD2. The germline gives CDR1 SGHRS, CDR2 YFSETQ. V shed 0 bases, J shed 5 bases, and the junction held 6 bases outside the gene matches. This CDR3 contains 15 residues. CDR3 sequence (DNA): TGCGCCAGCAGCTTGGTTCCGGCGGGGGGGAACGAGCAGTACTTC. This gives the protein CASSLVPAGGNEQYF.

The chain has TRBV2 and TRBJ1-6; D is ambiguous. The CDR3 is made up of 12 amino acids. Per the germline V gene, CDR1 is SNHLY and CDR2 is FYNNEI. V lost 11 bases and J 8 bases, leaving 13 bases between the germline ends. Here the CDR3 reads CAARLKDSPLHF. In nucleotides, the CDR3 is TGTGCCGCAAGACTGAAAGATTCACCCCTCCACTTT.

The chain recombines TRBV10-2 with TRBJ2-7; 9 bases line up with TRBD1. This CDR3 is built from 15 residues. Germline CDR1 WSHSY, CDR2 SAAADI. After removal of 3 bases from V and 4 bases from J, the junction contained 7 bases not matched to a gene. CDR3 region: CASSDTGTGLYEQYF. In DNA form, the CDR3 reads TGCGCCAGCAGTGACACCGGGACAGGGTTATACGAGCAGTACTTC.

The genes are TRBV4-1 and TRBJ1-4; 7 nucleotides match TRBD1. CDR3 length: 17 amino acids. Trimming cost V 2 bases and J 5 bases; bases outside gene matches: 11. The germline V gene encodes CDR1 MGHRA and CDR2 YSYEKL. CDR3 protein: CASSQPTSGGTNEKLFF. DNA for the CDR3: TGCGCCAGCAGCCAACCAACCTCAGGGGGTACAAATGAAAAACTGTTTTTT.

The rearrangement joins TRBV18 to TRBJ2-7; 12 bases are shared with TRBD1. The CDR3 sequence is 14 residues long. Germline V gene data show CDR1 as KGHSH and CDR2 as LQKENI. Unmatched junction bases numbered 1, after V lost 3 bases and J lost 4 bases. This chain's CDR3 is CASSPGQGAYEQYF. The CDR3 DNA follows: TGTGCCAGCTCACCGGGACAGGGGGCTTACGAGCAGTACTTC. The full variable domain, its missing parts supplied by reference TRBV18 and TRBJ2-7, is NAGVMQNPRHLVRRRGQEARLRCSPMKGHSHVYWYRQLPEEGLKFMVYLQKENIIDESGMPKERFSAEFPKEGPSILRIQQVVRGDSAAYFCASSPGQGAYEQYFGPGTRLTVT.

The chain links TRBV9 to TRBJ1-4; D not resolved. V dropped 0 bases and J dropped 11 bases, with 20 bases sitting between them. Germline V gene lookup returns CDR1 SGDLS and CDR2 YYNGEE. This CDR3 has 16 residues. The CDR3 region is CASSVDPEGVGSKLFF. CDR3 nucleotide sequence: TGTGCCAGCAGCGTAGATCCAGAAGGAGTTGGCAGTAAACTGTTTTTT.

This clone was seen at least ten times. V usage is TRBV3-1 (or the pseudogene TRBV3-2) and J usage is TRBJ2-1; tentative D call: TRBD1 (6 bases). Germline V gene data show CDR1 as LGHDT and CDR2 as YNNKEL (reference sequence). Trimming cost V 1 base and J 6 bases, with 7 bases left between them. CDR3 length: 13 residues. Written as DNA, the CDR3 is TGTGCCAGCAGCCAAGTAGGGGGCAATGAGCAGTTCTTC. Its translation: CASSQVGGNEQFF.

The genes are TRBV5-8 and TRBJ1-2, with D uncertain. This CDR3 is 15 amino acids long. The ends were cut back, 0 bases at V and 0 bases at J, with 9 bases in the middle. Germline V CDR1 and CDR2: SGHTS, YDEGEE. CDR3 in amino acids: CASSLAPESNYGYTF. CDR3 sequence (DNA): TGTGCCAGCAGCTTGGCCCCAGAATCTAACTATGGCTACACCTTC.